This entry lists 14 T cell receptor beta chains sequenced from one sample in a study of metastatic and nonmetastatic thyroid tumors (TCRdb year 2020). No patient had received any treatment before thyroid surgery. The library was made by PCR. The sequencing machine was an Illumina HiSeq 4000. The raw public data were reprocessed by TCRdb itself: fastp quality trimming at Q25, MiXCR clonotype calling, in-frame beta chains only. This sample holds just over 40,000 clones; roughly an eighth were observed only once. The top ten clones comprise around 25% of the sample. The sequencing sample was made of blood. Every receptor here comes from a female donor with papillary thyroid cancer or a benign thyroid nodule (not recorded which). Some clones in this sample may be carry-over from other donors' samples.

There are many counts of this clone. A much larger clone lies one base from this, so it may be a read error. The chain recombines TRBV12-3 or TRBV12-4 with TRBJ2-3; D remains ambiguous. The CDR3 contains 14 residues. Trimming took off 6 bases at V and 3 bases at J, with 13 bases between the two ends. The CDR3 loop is CASSPPFSTDTQYF. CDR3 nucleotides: TGTGCCAGCAGCCCCCCATTCTCGACAGATACGCAGTATTTT.

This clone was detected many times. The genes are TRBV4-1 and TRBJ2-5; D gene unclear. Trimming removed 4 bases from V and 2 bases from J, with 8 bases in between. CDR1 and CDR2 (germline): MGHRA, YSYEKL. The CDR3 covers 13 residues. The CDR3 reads CASSLAVQETQYF. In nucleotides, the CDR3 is TGCGCCAGCAGCCTTGCAGTACAAGAGACCCAGTACTTC.

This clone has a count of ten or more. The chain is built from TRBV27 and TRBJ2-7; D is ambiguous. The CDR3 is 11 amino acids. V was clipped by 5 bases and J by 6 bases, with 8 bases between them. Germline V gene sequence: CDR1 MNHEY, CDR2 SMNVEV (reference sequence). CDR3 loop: CASSIYGEQYF. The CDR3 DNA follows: TGTGCCAGCAGTATCTACGGCGAGCAGTACTTC.

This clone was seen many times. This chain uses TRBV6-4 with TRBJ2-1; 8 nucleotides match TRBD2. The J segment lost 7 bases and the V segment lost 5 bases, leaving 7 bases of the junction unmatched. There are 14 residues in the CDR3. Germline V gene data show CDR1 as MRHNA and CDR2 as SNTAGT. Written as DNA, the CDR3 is TGTGCCAGCAGTCGACTAGCGTTTGGGAATGAGCAGTTCTTC. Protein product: CASSRLAFGNEQFF.

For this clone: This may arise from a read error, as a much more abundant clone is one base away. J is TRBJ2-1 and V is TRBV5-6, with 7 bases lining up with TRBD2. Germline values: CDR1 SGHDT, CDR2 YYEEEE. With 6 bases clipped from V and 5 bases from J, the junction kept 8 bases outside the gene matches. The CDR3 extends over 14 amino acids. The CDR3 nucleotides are TGTGCCAGCAACTTTCTAGCGGAACACAATGAGCAGTTCTTC. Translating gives CASNFLAEHNEQFF.

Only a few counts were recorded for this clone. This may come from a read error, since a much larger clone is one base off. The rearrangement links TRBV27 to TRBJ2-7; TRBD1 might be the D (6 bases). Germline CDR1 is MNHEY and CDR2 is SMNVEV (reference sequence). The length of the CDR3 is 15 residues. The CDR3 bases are TGTGCCAGCAAGAGGAGTGGGACATCCCCCCTCGAGCATTACTTC. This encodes CASKRSGTSPLEHYF.

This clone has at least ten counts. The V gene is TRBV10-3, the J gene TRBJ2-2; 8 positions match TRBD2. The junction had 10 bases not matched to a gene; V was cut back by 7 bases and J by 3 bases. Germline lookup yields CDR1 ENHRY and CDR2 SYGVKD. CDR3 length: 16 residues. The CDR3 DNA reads TGTGCCATCAAGCCGGGACTAGGGCCCCACACCGGGGAGCTGTTTTTT. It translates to CAIKPGLGPHTGELFF.

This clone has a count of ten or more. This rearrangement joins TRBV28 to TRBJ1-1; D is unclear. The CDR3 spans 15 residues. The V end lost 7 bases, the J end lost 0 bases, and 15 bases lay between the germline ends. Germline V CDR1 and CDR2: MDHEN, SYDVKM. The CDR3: CASKPRPVLNTEAFF. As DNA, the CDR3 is TGTGCCAGCAAACCCAGACCCGTCTTGAACACTGAAGCTTTCTTT.

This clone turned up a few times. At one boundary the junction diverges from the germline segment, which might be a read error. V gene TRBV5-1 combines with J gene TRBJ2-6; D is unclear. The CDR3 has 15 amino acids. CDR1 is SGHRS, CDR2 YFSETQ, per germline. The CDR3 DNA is TGCGCCAGCAGCTTGGATGGCTCTGTGGCCAACGTCCTGACTTTC. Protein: CASSLDGSVANVLTF.

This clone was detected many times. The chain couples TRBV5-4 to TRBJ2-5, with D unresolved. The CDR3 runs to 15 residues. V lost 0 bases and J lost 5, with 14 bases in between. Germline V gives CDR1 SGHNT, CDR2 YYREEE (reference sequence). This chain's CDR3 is CASSLDGRDTETQYF. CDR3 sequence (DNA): TGTGCCAGCAGCTTGGATGGACGCGATACGGAGACCCAGTACTTC. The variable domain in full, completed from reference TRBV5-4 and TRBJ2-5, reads ETGVTQSPTHLIKTRGQQVTLRCSSQSGHNTVSWYQQALGQGPQFIFQYYREEENGRGNFPPRFSGLQFPNYSSELNVNALELDDSALYLCASSLDGRDTETQYFGPGTRLLVL.

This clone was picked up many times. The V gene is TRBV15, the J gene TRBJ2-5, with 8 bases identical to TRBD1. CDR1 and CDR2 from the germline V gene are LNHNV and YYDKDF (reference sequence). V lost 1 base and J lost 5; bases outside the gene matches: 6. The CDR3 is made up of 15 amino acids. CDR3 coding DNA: TGTGCCACCAGCAGAGGGACAGGGCCGCTTGAGACCCAGTACTTC. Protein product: CATSRGTGPLETQYF.

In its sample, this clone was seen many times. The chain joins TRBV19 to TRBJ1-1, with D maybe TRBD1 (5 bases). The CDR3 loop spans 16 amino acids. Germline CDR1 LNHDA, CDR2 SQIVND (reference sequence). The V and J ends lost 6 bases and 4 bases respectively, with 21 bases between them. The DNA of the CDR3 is TGTGCCAGTAGCACCCCGGACGGCGGGGACCTCACTGAAGCTTTCTTT. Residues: CASSTPDGGDLTEAFF.

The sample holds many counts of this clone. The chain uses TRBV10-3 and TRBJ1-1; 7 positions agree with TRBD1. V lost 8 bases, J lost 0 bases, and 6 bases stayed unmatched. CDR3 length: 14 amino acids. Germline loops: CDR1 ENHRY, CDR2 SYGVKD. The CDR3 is CAIRRGTMNTEAFF. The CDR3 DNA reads TGTGCCATCCGCAGGGGGACCATGAACACTGAAGCTTTCTTT.

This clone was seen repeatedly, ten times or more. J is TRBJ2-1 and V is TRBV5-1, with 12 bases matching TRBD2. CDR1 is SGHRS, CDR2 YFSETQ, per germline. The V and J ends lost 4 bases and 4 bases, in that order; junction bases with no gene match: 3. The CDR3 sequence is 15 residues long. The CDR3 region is CASSDGLAGYNEQFF. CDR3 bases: TGCGCCAGCAGCGACGGACTAGCGGGATACAATGAGCAGTTCTTC.